This TCR beta chain was obtained from a study of T-cell reconstitution after alpha-beta-depleted transplantation in children. There are a few counts of this clonotype. Unique molecular identifiers were used to barcode this TCRbeta library. Via MiXCR, TCRdb re-called the PCR reads, giving one row per CDR3 protein. This table has about 400,000 distinct CDR3 sequences, 15% to 20% appearing once. Germline V gene data show CDR1 as LGHNA and CDR2 as YSLEER. The CDR3 consists of 18 residues. V lost 2 bases, J lost 4 bases, and 22 bases lay in between. The gene calls are TRBV4-3 and TRBJ2-3; possible D gene TRBD2, 6 bases. The origin of this receptor is a boy less than two years old who had a stem cell transplant for Wiskott-Aldrich syndrome, so the T cells may come from the graft donor. The material sequenced was PBMCs, mostly from graft donor cells, taken 360 days after TCRalphabeta/CD19-depleted stem cell transplant. DNA for the CDR3: TGCGCCAGCAGCCAACCCCCCTTTGGGGCTAGCGTAGCAGATACGCAGTATTTT. Its translation: CASSQPPFGASVADTQYF.